The rows below give T cell receptor beta chains drawn from one sample of a study of shared clonotypes between healthy human individuals. Using immunoSEQ multiplex PCR, the repertoire was profiled, and TCRdb retains in-frame clones only, with some absent. This sample has 2 million to 3 million clones, with 80% to 95% found just once. The sample consisted of naive CD4+ T cells from PBMCs. The source is a man in his late teens or twenties in good health. Some clones in this sample may be carry-over from other donors' samples. Both conserved end residues are part of each CDR3. The order of the fields is D gene, clone size, V gene, J gene, CDR3 DNA, CDR3 protein. D genes are given only for firm matches. Where a row states a size, it is once, few, many or the class of an expanded clone; other rows omit it.

>.|.|TRBV4-3|TRBJ1-5
TGCGCCAGCAGCCAAGAATTTAGCGGAGGACGGATCAATCAGCCCCAGCATTTT
CASSQEFSGGRINQPQHF
>.|.|TRBV9|TRBJ1-4
TGTGCCAGCAGCGGCGGTGATGAAAAACTGTTTTTT
CASSGGDEKLFF
>.|.|TRBV6-6|TRBJ2-1
TGTGCCAGCAGTTACGGGACTTTAGGGGGAAATGAGCAGTTCTTC
CASSYGTLGGNEQFF
>.|.|TRBV9|TRBJ2-1
TGTGCCAGCAGCGTGCGGGACAACCGCGGCAATGAGCAGTTCTTC
CASSVRDNRGNEQFF
>.|.|TRBV11-3|TRBJ1-5
TGTGCCAGCAGCTCTCACCCCGTCGGCAATCAGCCCCAGCATTTT
CASSSHPVGNQPQHF
>TRBD1|.|TRBV11-1|TRBJ1-1
TGTGCCAGCAGCCGATACCGGGACAGGGTGAACACTGAAGCTTTCTTT
CASSRYRDRVNTEAFF
>.|.|TRBV5-1|TRBJ2-7
TGCGCCAGCAGCTTGGCCGAGGGTCCCTCCTACGAGCAGTACTTC
CASSLAEGPSYEQYF
>.|.|TRBV30|TRBJ1-6
TGTGCCTGGAGTGACGGGAAAGGTGGGACCCTCCACTTT
CAWSDGKGGTLHF
>.|.|TRBV5-1|TRBJ2-3
TGCGCCAGCAGCTTGCAGGGCGGCACAGATACGCAGTATTTT
CASSLQGGTDTQYF
>TRBD1|.|TRBV2|TRBJ1-2
TGTGCCAGCAGTGTCCCGACAGGGCACTATGGCTACACCTTC
CASSVPTGHYGYTF
>.|.|TRBV28|TRBJ1-5
TGTGCCAGCAGTTTAATCCGGGGGCTAGTCAATCAGCCCCAGCATTTT
CASSLIRGLVNQPQHF
>TRBD2|.|TRBV5-1|TRBJ2-5
TGCGCCAGCAGCTTAGCCGGACTAGCCGCAGAGACCCAGTACTTC
CASSLAGLAAETQYF
>.|.|TRBV7-9|TRBJ1-3
TGTGCCACCGAGGACGGGACCTCTGGAAACACCATATATTTT
CATEDGTSGNTIYF
>.|once|TRBV4-1|TRBJ2-1
TGCGCCAGCAGCCAAGATGGGCAGGGGAGCTACAATGAGCAGTTCTTC
CASSQDGQGSYNEQFF
>TRBD1|.|TRBV7-2|TRBJ2-4
TGTGCCAGCAGCTCACCCGGGACAGGGGGCCACATTCAGTACTTC
CASSSPGTGGHIQYF
>TRBD1|.|TRBV19|TRBJ1-2
TGTGCCAGTAGTGCTGACAGGGAAGCGAGTGGCTACACCTTC
CASSADREASGYTF
>.|.|TRBV7-3|TRBJ2-7
TGCGCCAGCAGCTTATCCCCCTACGAGCAGTACTTC
CASSLSPYEQYF
>TRBD1|.|TRBV25-1|TRBJ2-3
TGTGCCACCATACAGGGGGCCGCAGATACGCAGTATTTT
CATIQGAADTQYF
>.|.|TRBV7-3|TRBJ2-3
TGTGCCAGCAGCTTAAACGGAGATACGCAGTATTTT
CASSLNGDTQYF
>.|.|TRBV7-2|TRBJ2-7
TGTGCCAGCAGCTTCAAACACCTTGAGTCCTACGAGCAGTACTTC
CASSFKHLESYEQYF
>.|.|TRBV6-1|TRBJ1-4
TGTGCCAGCAGTCTCGGGGACCTTAATGAAAAACTGTTTTTT
CASSLGDLNEKLFF
>.|.|TRBV4-1|TRBJ2-3
TGCGCCAGCAGCCAAGATATCCCCCAGACCTTAAACACAGATACGCAGTATTTT
CASSQDIPQTLNTDTQYF
>TRBD1|.|TRBV10-3|TRBJ2-7
TGTGCCATCAGTGAGGCGGCAGGGGGTATAACCTACGAGCAGTACTTC
CAISEAAGGITYEQYF
>.|.|TRBV30|TRBJ1-1
TGTGCCTGGAGCTTTAGGGTAGGGCTCAGGGTCGTGAACACTGAAGCTTTCTTT
CAWSFRVGLRVVNTEAFF
>.|.|TRBV7-3|TRBJ2-7
TGTGCCAGCAGCCTAGACTTGTACTACGAGCAGTACTTC
CASSLDLYYEQYF
>.|.|TRBV29-1|TRBJ2-7
TGCAGCGTTGTACAGTGGGGTGGCGAGCAGTACTTC
CSVVQWGGEQYF
>.|.|TRBV27|TRBJ2-7
TGTGCCAGCAGTCCCCATGTCTCCTACGAGCAGTACTTC
CASSPHVSYEQYF
>TRBD1|.|TRBV10-3|TRBJ2-7
TGTGCCATCGGATTGGGGCAGGGGGCTAACGAGCAGTACTTC
CAIGLGQGANEQYF
>.|.|TRBV28|TRBJ1-1
TGTACCAGCAGTTTCAGGGTAGGCACTGAAGCTTTCTTT
CTSSFRVGTEAFF
>.|.|TRBV5-5|TRBJ2-1
TGTGCCAGCAGCCCAAGGCCTAGCGAGAGCAATGAGCAGTTCTTC
CASSPRPSESNEQFF
>TRBD2|.|TRBV7-3|TRBJ2-1
TGTGCCAGCAGCTTATTAGGACTAGCGGGGAAGAATGAGCAGTTCTTC
CASSLLGLAGKNEQFF
>.|.|TRBV25-1|TRBJ2-7
TGTGCCAGCAGTGCCCCAAGCCGACAGAGATACGAGCAGTACTTC
CASSAPSRQRYEQYF
>TRBD1|.|TRBV2|TRBJ1-5
TGTGCCAGCAGTGAAGCTCACGATTCGGACAGGGTCAATTTT
CASSEAHDSDRVNF
>.|.|TRBV5-1|TRBJ1-1
TGCGCCAGCAGCTTGGTTCCACCGAACACTGAAGCTTTCTTT
CASSLVPPNTEAFF
>.|.|TRBV7-8|TRBJ1-5
TGTGCCAGCAGCTTTTCCGCCGGCAATCAGCCCCAGCATTTT
CASSFSAGNQPQHF
>.|.|TRBV5-4|TRBJ2-5
TGTGCCAGCAGCTTGGGGGATCTTCACCAAGAGACCCAGTACTTC
CASSLGDLHQETQYF
>TRBD2|.|TRBV5-1|TRBJ2-7
TGCGCCAGCAAGCGACTAGCGGGGATCTACGAGCAGTACTTC
CASKRLAGIYEQYF
>TRBD2|.|TRBV20-1|TRBJ2-7
TGCAGTGGGACTAGCGGCTACGAGCAGTACTTC
CSGTSGYEQYF
>.|.|TRBV4-1|TRBJ1-2
TGCGCCAGCAGCCAAGGCCTCACTCTTGGTGGCTACACCTTC
CASSQGLTLGGYTF
>TRBD2|.|TRBV11-2|TRBJ2-3
TGTGCCAGCGCTCTCCGAGCGGGACCTAACACAGATACGCAGTATTTT
CASALRAGPNTDTQYF
>.|.|TRBV15|TRBJ2-2
TGTGCCACCAGCAGAGTTTTCTTGGGTGCTACGGAGCTGTTTTTT
CATSRVFLGATELFF
>TRBD2|.|TRBV7-9|TRBJ2-3
TGTGCCAGCAGCCTAAGAGCGGGAGGGCTAGATACGCAGTATTTT
CASSLRAGGLDTQYF
>.|once|TRBV7-2|TRBJ2-5
TGTGCCAGCAGCCCCTCGGCGACCCAGTACTTC
CASSPSATQYF
>.|.|TRBV28|TRBJ1-2
TGTGCCAGCAGTTTGCAGGATAACTATGGCTACACCTTC
CASSLQDNYGYTF
>.|once|TRBV5-5|TRBJ1-1
TGTGCCAGCAGCTGGACAGTTTTCTCAGGGGAAACTGAAGCTTTCTTT
CASSWTVFSGETEAFF
>TRBD1|.|TRBV4-3|TRBJ1-6
TGCGCCAGCAGCCGGGACAGGTATAATTCACCCCTCCACTTT
CASSRDRYNSPLHF
>TRBD2|once|TRBV5-1|TRBJ2-5
TGCGCCAGCAGCTTGTTCACTAGCGGGACGATCCAAGAGACCCAGTACTTC
CASSLFTSGTIQETQYF
>.|.|TRBV6-6|TRBJ1-1
TGTGCCAGCAGTTACTTCGACGCCGGGGGCACTGAAGCTTTCTTT
CASSYFDAGGTEAFF
>.|.|TRBV7-9|TRBJ2-5
TGTGCCAGCAGCTCCAGCCCCAGCCGGGTGTTCCAGTACTTC
CASSSSPSRVFQYF
>.|.|TRBV18|TRBJ1-2
TGTGCCAGCTCACCACCGGGGACGGCTAACTATGGCTACACCTTC
CASSPPGTANYGYTF
>TRBD2|.|TRBV9|TRBJ2-2
TGTGCCAGCAGCGAGCGACTAGCGGGAGACCCGGCCGGGGAGCTGTTTTTT
CASSERLAGDPAGELFF
>TRBD1|.|TRBV6-5|TRBJ1-2
TGTGCCAGCACTTCCCTCGGCGAGGGGGCTCGGGGCTACACCTTC
CASTSLGEGARGYTF
>TRBD2|.|TRBV5-1|TRBJ2-7
TGCGCCAGCAGCTTAGCGGGAGTCTCCTACGAGCAGTACTTC
CASSLAGVSYEQYF
>.|.|TRBV19|TRBJ2-2
TGTGCCAGCAATGGGAGGCATGCCACCGGGGAGCTGTTTTTT
CASNGRHATGELFF